These 5 T cell receptor beta chains share one sample of origin, sequenced in a study of blood T cell repertoires in COVID-19. Only in-frame clones appear in the TCRdb table, and some are missing; sequencing was by immunoSEQ multiplex PCR. The table shows 200,000 to 250,000 clones, with roughly nine tenths occurring only once. Sequencing input: peripheral blood. These receptors all come from a woman between 55 and 75 years old who had recovered from COVID-19.

J is TRBJ2-7 and V is TRBV4-3; possibly TRBD1 for D (6 bases). CDR3 length: 13 residues. V gave up 4 bases and J gave up 1 base, with 8 bases separating them. Germline values: CDR1 LGHNA, CDR2 YSLEER. The CDR3 loop is CASSPTGSYEQYF. The CDR3 DNA reads as TGCGCCAGCAGCCCGACAGGTTCCTACGAGCAGTACTTC.

The V and J genes are TRBV7-3 and TRBJ1-2; the D gene is possibly TRBD1 (6 bases). Germline assignment: CDR1 SGHTA and CDR2 FQGTGA. V was pared by 5 bases and J by 3 bases, with 16 bases between. The CDR3 sequence is 15 residues long. In DNA form, the CDR3 reads TGTGCCAGCAGCCCGGGACCGGGACAAGACTATGGCTACACCTTC. Amino acid sequence: CASSPGPGQDYGYTF.

The rearrangement joins TRBV6-5 to TRBJ1-2, with unresolved D. The CDR3 extends over 12 amino acids. Germline values: CDR1 MNHEY, CDR2 SVGAGI. V was cut by 6 bases and J by 7 bases, with 12 bases left in between. This chain's CDR3 is CASRRPLGGYTF. Here the CDR3 DNA reads TGTGCCAGCAGGCGGCCCCTAGGTGGCTACACCTTC.

V and J are TRBV5-1 and TRBJ1-1, with D perhaps matching TRBD1 (5 bases). V lost 0 bases to trimming and J lost 1 base, with 13 bases between them. This CDR3 has 16 residues. From germline, CDR1 is SGHRS and CDR2 YFSETQ. In DNA, the CDR3 is TGCGCCAGCAGCTTGGCCGGGGGGATAAAGAACACTGAAGCTTTCTTT. This encodes CASSLAGGIKNTEAFF.

This clone was found once. The chain combines TRBV5-4 with TRBJ2-7; 10 positions agree with TRBD2. The V gene end was trimmed by 4 bases and the J gene end by 8 bases; junction bases not matched to a gene: 15. Germline V gene sequence: CDR1 SGHNT, CDR2 YYREEE (reference sequence). CDR3 size: 16 residues. This chain's CDR3 is CASSLDASGGHLQQYF. CDR3 in DNA: TGTGCCAGCAGCCTGGACGCTAGCGGGGGACACTTACAGCAGTACTTC.